These T cell receptor beta chains were read from a single sample in a study of CD4+ T cells in melanoma. Some clones are missing from TCRdb's copy, which holds only in-frame ones; the method was immunoSEQ multiplex PCR. This table has about 140,000 clones, approximately 91% appearing once. The receptor set was obtained from a human donor with melanoma. CDR3s include the opening cysteine and the closing phenylalanine or tryptophan. The order of the fields is clone size, D gene, J gene, CDR3 length, V gene, CDR3 protein, CDR3 DNA. A D gene is named only where the DNA matches it firmly. Not every row has a clone size; where given, it reads once, few, many or a size class.

NA,NA,TRBJ2-7,14,TRBV18,CASSPFPGEAEQYF,TGTGCCAGCTCACCCTTTCCAGGGGAGGCCGAGCAGTACTTC
NA,NA,TRBJ1-2,14,TRBV11-2,CASSLIQGRDGYTF,TGTGCCAGCAGCTTAATTCAGGGGCGAGATGGCTACACCTTC
once,NA,TRBJ1-1,12,TRBV10-3,CAISERNTEAFF,TGTGCCATCAGTGAGAGAAACACTGAAGCTTTCTTT
NA,TRBD1,TRBJ1-2,15,TRBV5-6,CASSLTGGRLYGYTF,TGTGCCAGCAGCCTGACAGGGGGTCGGCTCTATGGCTACACCTTC
NA,NA,TRBJ1-2,15,TRBV27,CASSPLSQSPSGYTF,TGTGCCAGCAGTCCGTTGTCTCAGTCCCCGTCCGGCTACACCTTC
NA,TRBD1,TRBJ2-1,15,TRBV6-5,CASSYRRQGRNEQFF,TGTGCCAGCAGTTACAGGAGACAGGGTCGAAATGAGCAGTTCTTC
NA,NA,TRBJ2-1,12,TRBV9,CASSRKGDEQFF,TGTGCCAGCAGCCGGAAGGGGGATGAGCAGTTCTTC
few,NA,TRBJ1-1,13,TRBV29-1,CSIPGGGGTEAFF,TGCAGCATCCCCGGAGGGGGTGGAACTGAAGCTTTCTTT
NA,NA,TRBJ2-5,13,TRBV5-1,CASSTGPQETQYF,TGCGCCAGCAGTACAGGCCCCCAAGAGACCCAGTACTTC
once,NA,TRBJ2-2,12,TRBV7-9,CASSFGTGELFF,TGTGCCAGCAGCTTTGGTACCGGGGAGCTGTTTTTT
NA,NA,TRBJ2-7,13,TRBV7-9,CASSFRDRDEQYF,TGTGCCAGCAGCTTCCGGGACCGGGACGAGCAGTACTTC
NA,NA,TRBJ1-6,13,TRBV7-8,CASSLGAGGNLHF,TGTGCCAGCAGCTTAGGGGCCGGGGGAAACCTCCACTTT
NA,NA,TRBJ1-1,15,TRBV7-3,CASSLTRQLNTEAFF,TGTGCCAGCAGCTTAACGCGACAGCTGAACACTGAAGCTTTCTTT
NA,TRBD1,TRBJ1-5,15,TRBV4-2,CASSRTGDSNQPQHF,TGTGCCAGCAGCCGGACAGGGGATAGCAATCAGCCCCAGCATTTT
NA,NA,TRBJ1-1,13,TRBV9,CASSVATSGLAFF,TGTGCCAGCAGCGTAGCTACTTCCGGTTTGGCTTTCTTT
NA,NA,TRBJ1-1,11,TRBV20-1,CSAHRVQEAFF,TGCAGTGCGCACCGAGTTCAAGAAGCTTTCTTT
NA,NA,TRBJ2-2,13,TRBV7-6,CASSLSNTGELFF,TGTGCCAGCAGCTTATCAAACACCGGGGAGCTGTTTTTT
NA,NA,TRBJ2-7,15,TRBV6-4,CASSTYAGPTYEQYF,TGTGCCAGCAGTACCTATGCAGGCCCAACCTACGAGCAGTACTTC
NA,TRBD1,TRBJ1-4,19,TRBV23-1,CASSQLRQGKIATNEKLFF,TGCGCCAGCAGTCAACTGAGACAGGGGAAAATTGCAACTAATGAAAAACTGTTTTTT
NA,TRBD1,TRBJ1-2,13,TRBV18,CASSPDRGYGYTF,TGTGCCAGCTCACCAGACAGGGGCTATGGCTACACCTTC
NA,NA,TRBJ1-2,14,TRBV9,CASSVEARVHGYTF,TGTGCCAGCAGCGTAGAAGCCAGGGTACATGGCTACACCTTC
NA,NA,TRBJ1-1,15,TRBV18,CASSQTTRLLTEAFF,TGTGCCAGCTCACAGACAACTAGGCTTCTTACTGAAGCTTTCTTT
NA,TRBD1,TRBJ1-6,14,TRBV18,CASSRGTDHSPLHF,TGTGCCAGCTCACGCGGGACAGATCATTCACCCCTCCACTTT
NA,NA,TRBJ1-1,11,TRBV6-5,CASSGVQEAFF,TGTGCCAGCAGTGGGGTCCAGGAAGCTTTCTTT
NA,NA,TRBJ1-2,15,TRBV9,CASSVGLAPDYGYTF,TGTGCCAGCAGCGTAGGCTTGGCCCCGGACTATGGCTACACCTTC
NA,TRBD1,TRBJ1-5,14,TRBV29-1,CSVREGAGNQPQHF,TGCAGCGTGCGGGAGGGGGCAGGCAATCAGCCCCAGCATTTT
NA,NA,TRBJ1-2,14,TRBV5-4,CASSSDLGRRGYTF,TGTGCCAGCAGCTCAGACCTGGGTAGACGGGGCTACACCTTC
NA,NA,TRBJ2-4,16,TRBV5-1,CASSPPDSLAKNIQYF,TGCGCCAGCAGCCCCCCGGACAGTCTAGCCAAAAACATTCAGTACTTC
once,NA,TRBJ1-5,14,TRBV18,CASSRSSGNQPQHF,TGTGCCAGCTCACGCTCAAGTGGCAATCAGCCCCAGCATTTT
NA,NA,TRBJ1-5,13,TRBV18,CASSPDLNQPQHF,TGTGCCAGCTCACCAGATCTGAATCAGCCCCAGCATTTT
NA,NA,TRBJ1-2,10,TRBV5-8,CASTPGGYTF,TGTGCCAGCACCCCGGGGGGCTACACCTTC
NA,NA,TRBJ1-2,17,TRBV28,CASSLEASRGASYGYTF,TGTGCCAGCAGTTTAGAGGCTAGTAGGGGGGCGAGCTATGGCTACACCTTC
NA,NA,TRBJ2-3,14,TRBV11-1,CASSLRGRTDTQYF,TGTGCCAGCAGCTTAAGGGGGAGGACAGATACGCAGTATTTT
NA,NA,TRBJ1-4,15,TRBV30,CAWSVRSVTNEKLFF,TGTGCCTGGAGTGTTCGGTCAGTTACTAATGAAAAACTGTTTTTT
NA,NA,TRBJ2-4,15,TRBV5-1,CASTHTVGAQNIQYF,TGCGCCAGCACCCACACGGTGGGGGCACAAAACATTCAGTACTTC
NA,NA,TRBJ2-7,15,TRBV11-2,CASSPQGGGSYEQYF,TGTGCCAGCAGCCCCCAGGGGGGTGGCTCCTACGAGCAGTACTTC
once,NA,TRBJ2-1,17,TRBV19,CASSIRQGQGFPYEQFF,TGTGCCAGTAGTATCCGCCAGGGGCAGGGATTTCCCTATGAGCAGTTCTTC
NA,TRBD1,TRBJ1-1,17,TRBV4-1,CASSRPGQGGTNTEAFF,TGCGCCAGCAGCCGCCCGGGACAGGGAGGGACTAACACTGAAGCTTTCTTT
NA,TRBD1,TRBJ2-1,12,TRBV6-1,CASSPRGHEQFF,TGTGCCAGCAGTCCCAGGGGGCATGAGCAGTTCTTC
NA,TRBD1,TRBJ2-7,14,TRBV7-9,CASSPMGQAYEQYF,TGTGCCAGCAGCCCTATGGGACAGGCCTACGAGCAGTACTTC
NA,NA,TRBJ2-5,13,TRBV10-1,CASSAGGGETQYF,TGCGCCAGCAGTGCTGGGGGCGGCGAGACCCAGTACTTC
NA,NA,TRBJ2-1,14,TRBV27,CASSSHGAPNEQFF,TGTGCCAGCAGTTCCCATGGGGCGCCCAATGAGCAGTTCTTC
NA,NA,TRBJ2-1,13,TRBV29-1,CSVGTSSYNEQFF,TGCAGCGTTGGAACTAGCTCCTACAATGAGCAGTTCTTC
NA,TRBD1,TRBJ2-2,14,TRBV30,CAWEVTGGTGELFF,TGTGCCTGGGAAGTTACAGGGGGCACCGGGGAGCTGTTTTTT
NA,TRBD1,TRBJ2-7,13,TRBV11-2,CASSKGQVYEQYF,TGTGCCAGCAGCAAAGGACAGGTCTACGAGCAGTACTTC
NA,NA,TRBJ2-5,14,TRBV5-6,CASSTYYRQETQYF,TGTGCCAGCAGCACATACTACCGACAAGAGACCCAGTACTTC
NA,NA,TRBJ2-3,14,TRBV7-3,CASSSSGGQDTQYF,TGTGCCAGCAGCTCCAGTGGTGGGCAAGATACGCAGTATTTT
NA,TRBD1,TRBJ2-5,18,TRBV5-1,CASSWRLGTGGSEETQYF,TGCGCCAGCAGCTGGCGACTGGGGACAGGGGGCTCGGAAGAGACCCAGTACTTC
NA,NA,TRBJ1-6,14,TRBV7-3,CASSLTGFGSPLHF,TGTGCCAGCAGCTTAACGGGGTTCGGTTCACCCCTCCACTTT
NA,TRBD1,TRBJ2-5,17,TRBV7-6,CASSQSLATGYQETQYF,TGTGCCAGCAGCCAAAGCCTGGCGACAGGGTACCAAGAGACCCAGTACTTC
NA,NA,TRBJ1-3,14,TRBV6-5,CASSYLGAGNTIYF,TGTGCCAGCAGTTATTTAGGAGCTGGAAACACCATATATTTT
once,NA,TRBJ2-3,16,TRBV4-1,CASSQGGSPSTDTQYF,TGCGCCAGCAGCCAAGGGGGGAGCCCTAGCACAGATACGCAGTATTTT